This TCR beta chain is from a study of low-dose radiotherapy and immunotherapy resistance in tumors. V was pared by 4 bases and J by 0 bases, with 13 bases of the junction left unmatched. This CDR3 region has 19 residues. From germline, CDR1 is SGHNT and CDR2 YYREEE (reference sequence). Alpha- and beta-chain coverage of first-strand cDNA came from TRAV- and TRBV-specific primers. TCRs underwent 20 PCR cycles of amplification with a constant-region primer and V-primer adapter. TCRdb re-called the reads through MiXCR, storing one row per CDR3 protein. The data hold roughly 13,000 distinct CDR3 sequences, with less than 65% observed a single time.

This clonotype was sampled from a human donor with advanced metastatic prostate, ovarian, gallbladder or colorectal cancer (not recorded which). This table probably holds off-target reads from a library built for another chain. The gene calls are TRBV5-4 and TRBJ2-6, with 7 bases that match TRBD1. For the CDR3, the DNA is TGTGCCAGCAGCACGGTGTTAAGGGACAGCCTCTCTGGGGCCAACGTCCTGACTTTC. It is translated as CASSTVLRDSLSGANVLTF. Combining the CDR3 with reference TRBV5-4 and TRBJ2-6 gives the whole variable domain ETGVTQSPTHLIKTRGQQVTLRCSSQSGHNTVSWYQQALGQGPQFIFQYYREEENGRGNFPPRFSGLQFPNYSSELNVNALELDDSALYLCASSTVLRDSLSGANVLTFGAGSRLTVL.